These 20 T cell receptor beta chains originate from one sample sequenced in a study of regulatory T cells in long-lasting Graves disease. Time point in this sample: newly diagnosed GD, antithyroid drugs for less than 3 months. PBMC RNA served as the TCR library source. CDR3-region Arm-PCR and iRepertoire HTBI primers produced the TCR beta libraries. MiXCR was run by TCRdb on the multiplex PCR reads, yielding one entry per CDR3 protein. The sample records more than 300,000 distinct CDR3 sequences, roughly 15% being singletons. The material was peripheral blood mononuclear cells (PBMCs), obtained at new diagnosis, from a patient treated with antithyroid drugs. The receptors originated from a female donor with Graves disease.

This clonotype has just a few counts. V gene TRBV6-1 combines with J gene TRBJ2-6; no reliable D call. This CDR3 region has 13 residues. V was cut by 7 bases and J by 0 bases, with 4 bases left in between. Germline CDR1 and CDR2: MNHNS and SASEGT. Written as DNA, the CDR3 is TGTGCCAGCAAGATCTCTGGGGCCAACGTCCTGACTTTC. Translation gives CASKISGANVLTF.

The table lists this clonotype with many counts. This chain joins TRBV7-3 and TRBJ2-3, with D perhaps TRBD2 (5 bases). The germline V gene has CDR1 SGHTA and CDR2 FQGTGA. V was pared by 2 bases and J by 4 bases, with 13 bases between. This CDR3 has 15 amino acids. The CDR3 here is CASSLGGADADTQYF. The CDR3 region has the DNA TGTGCCAGCAGCTTAGGAGGCGCTGATGCAGATACGCAGTATTTT.

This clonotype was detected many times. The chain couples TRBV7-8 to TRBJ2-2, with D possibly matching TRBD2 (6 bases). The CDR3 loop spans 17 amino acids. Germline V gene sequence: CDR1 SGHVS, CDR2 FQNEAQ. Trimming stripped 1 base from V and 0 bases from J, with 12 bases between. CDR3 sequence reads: CASSLGVAGPNTGELFF. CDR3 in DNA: TGTGCCAGCAGCTTAGGTGTGGCGGGGCCGAACACCGGGGAGCTGTTTTTT.

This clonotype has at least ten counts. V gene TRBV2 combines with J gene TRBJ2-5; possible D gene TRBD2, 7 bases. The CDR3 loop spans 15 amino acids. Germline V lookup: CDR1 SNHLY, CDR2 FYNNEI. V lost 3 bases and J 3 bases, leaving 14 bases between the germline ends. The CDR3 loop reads CASSEARGGEETQYF. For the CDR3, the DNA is TGTGCCAGCAGTGAGGCCAGGGGAGGGGAAGAGACCCAGTACTTC.

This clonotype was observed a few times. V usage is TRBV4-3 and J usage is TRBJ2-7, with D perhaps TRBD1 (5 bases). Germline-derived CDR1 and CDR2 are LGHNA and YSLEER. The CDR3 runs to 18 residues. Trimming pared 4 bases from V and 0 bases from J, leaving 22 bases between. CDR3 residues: CASSLTTTGYSSSYEQYF. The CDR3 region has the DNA TGCGCCAGCAGCCTCACTACAACAGGATACTCTAGCTCCTACGAGCAGTACTTC.

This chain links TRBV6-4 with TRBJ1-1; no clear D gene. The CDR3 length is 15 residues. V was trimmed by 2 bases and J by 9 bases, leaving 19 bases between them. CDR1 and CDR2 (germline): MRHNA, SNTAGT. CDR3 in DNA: TGTGCCAGCAGTGACCAGCCCAGGATACGAGTTCAAGCTTTCTTT. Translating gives CASSDQPRIRVQAFF.

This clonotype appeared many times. CDR3 DNA sequence: TGTGCCAGCAGTTCTGGGACCCTCTCCTACGAGCAGTACTTC. Protein product: CASSSGTLSYEQYF. The rearrangement uses TRBV28 and TRBJ2-7, with D perhaps matching TRBD1 or TRBD2 (5 bases each). The CDR3 covers 14 residues. The V gene lost 4 bases and the J gene lost 0 bases, with 10 bases spanning the gap. The germline gives CDR1 MDHEN, CDR2 SYDVKM.

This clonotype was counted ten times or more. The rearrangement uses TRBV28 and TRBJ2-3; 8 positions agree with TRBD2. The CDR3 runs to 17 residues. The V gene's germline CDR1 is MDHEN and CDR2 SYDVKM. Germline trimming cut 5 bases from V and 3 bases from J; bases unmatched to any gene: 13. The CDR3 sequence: CASSASGRGGMTDTQYF. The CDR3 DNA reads TGTGCCAGCAGTGCTTCCGGGAGGGGGGGGATGACAGATACGCAGTATTTT. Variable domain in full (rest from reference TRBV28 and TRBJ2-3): DVKVTQSSRYLVKRTGEKVFLECVQDMDHENMFWYRQDPGLGLRLIYFSYDVKMKEKGDIPEGYSVSREKKERFSLILESASTNQTSMYLCASSASGRGGMTDTQYFGPGTRLTVL.

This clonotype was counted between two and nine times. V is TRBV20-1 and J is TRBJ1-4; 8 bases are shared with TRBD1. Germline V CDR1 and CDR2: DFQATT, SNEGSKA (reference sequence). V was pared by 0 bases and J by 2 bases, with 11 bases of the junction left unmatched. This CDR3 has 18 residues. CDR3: CSARDGTGQLPTNEKLFF. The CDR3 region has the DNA TGCAGTGCTAGAGATGGGACAGGACAACTCCCCACTAATGAAAAACTGTTTTTT.

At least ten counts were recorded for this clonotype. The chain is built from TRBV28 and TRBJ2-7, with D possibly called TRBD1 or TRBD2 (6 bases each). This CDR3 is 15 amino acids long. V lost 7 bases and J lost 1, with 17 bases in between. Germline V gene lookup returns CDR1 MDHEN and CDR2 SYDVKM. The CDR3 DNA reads TGTGCCAGCACCCCATCGGGGGCGGAATCCTACGAGCAGTACTTC. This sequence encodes CASTPSGAESYEQYF. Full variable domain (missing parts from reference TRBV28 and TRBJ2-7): DVKVTQSSRYLVKRTGEKVFLECVQDMDHENMFWYRQDPGLGLRLIYFSYDVKMKEKGDIPEGYSVSREKKERFSLILESASTNQTSMYLCASTPSGAESYEQYFGPGTRLTVT.

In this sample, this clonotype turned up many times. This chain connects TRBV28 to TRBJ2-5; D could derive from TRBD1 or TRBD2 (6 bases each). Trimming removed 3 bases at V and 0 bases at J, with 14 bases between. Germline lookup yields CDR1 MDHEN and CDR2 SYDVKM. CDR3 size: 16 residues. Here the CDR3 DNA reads TGTGCCAGCAGTTTGGGGGCGGGGTCAGACCAAGAGACCCAGTACTTC. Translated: CASSLGAGSDQETQYF. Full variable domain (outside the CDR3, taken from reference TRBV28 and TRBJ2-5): DVKVTQSSRYLVKRTGEKVFLECVQDMDHENMFWYRQDPGLGLRLIYFSYDVKMKEKGDIPEGYSVSREKKERFSLILESASTNQTSMYLCASSLGAGSDQETQYFGPGTRLLVL.

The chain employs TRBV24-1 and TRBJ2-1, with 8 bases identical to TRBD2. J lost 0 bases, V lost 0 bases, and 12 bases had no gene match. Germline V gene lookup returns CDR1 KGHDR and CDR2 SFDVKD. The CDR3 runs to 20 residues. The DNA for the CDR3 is TGTGCCACCAGTGATTTGAATGCGGGCGTAGCGGGACGCTCCTACAATGAGCAGTTCTTC. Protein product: CATSDLNAGVAGRSYNEQFF.

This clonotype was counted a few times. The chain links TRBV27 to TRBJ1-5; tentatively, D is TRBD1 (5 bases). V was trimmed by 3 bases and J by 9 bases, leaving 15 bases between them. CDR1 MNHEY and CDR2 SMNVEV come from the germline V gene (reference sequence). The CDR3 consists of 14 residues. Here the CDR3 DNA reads TGTGCCAGCAGTTTGGCCCAGGGAGGAAGGCCCCAGCATTTT. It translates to CASSLAQGGRPQHF.

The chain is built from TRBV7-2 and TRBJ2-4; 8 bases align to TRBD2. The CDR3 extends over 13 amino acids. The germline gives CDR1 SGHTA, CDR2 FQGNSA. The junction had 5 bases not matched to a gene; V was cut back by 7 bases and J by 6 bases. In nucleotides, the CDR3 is TGTGCCAGCATGGGACTAGTAGGAAACATTCAGTACTTC. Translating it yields CASMGLVGNIQYF.

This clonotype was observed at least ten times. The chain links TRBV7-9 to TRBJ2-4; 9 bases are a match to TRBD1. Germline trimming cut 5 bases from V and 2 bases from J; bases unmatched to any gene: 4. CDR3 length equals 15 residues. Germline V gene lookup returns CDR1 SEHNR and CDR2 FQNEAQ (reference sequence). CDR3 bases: TGTGCCAGCAGCCCCACAGGGGGCTCCAAAAACATTCAGTACTTC. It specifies CASSPTGGSKNIQYF.

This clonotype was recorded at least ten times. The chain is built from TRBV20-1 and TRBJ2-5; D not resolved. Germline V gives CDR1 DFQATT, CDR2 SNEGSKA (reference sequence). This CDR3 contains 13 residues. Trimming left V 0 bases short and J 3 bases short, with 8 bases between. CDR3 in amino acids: CSARETRKETQYF. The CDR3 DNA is TGCAGTGCTAGAGAAACAAGGAAAGAGACCCAGTACTTC.

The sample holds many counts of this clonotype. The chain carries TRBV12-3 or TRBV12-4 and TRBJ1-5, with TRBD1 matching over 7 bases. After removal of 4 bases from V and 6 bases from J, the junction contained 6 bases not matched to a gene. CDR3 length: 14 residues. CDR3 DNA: TGTGCCAGCAGTTCCCCAGGGGGTGCTCAGCCCCAGCATTTT. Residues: CASSSPGGAQPQHF.

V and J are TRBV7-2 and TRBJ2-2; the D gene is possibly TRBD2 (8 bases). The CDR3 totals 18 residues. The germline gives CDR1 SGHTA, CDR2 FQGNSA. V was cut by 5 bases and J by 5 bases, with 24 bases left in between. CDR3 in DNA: TGTGCCAGCAGCCAGGGGGTAGCGGGAACACGGGGGACCGGGGAGCTGTTTTTT. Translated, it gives CASSQGVAGTRGTGELFF.

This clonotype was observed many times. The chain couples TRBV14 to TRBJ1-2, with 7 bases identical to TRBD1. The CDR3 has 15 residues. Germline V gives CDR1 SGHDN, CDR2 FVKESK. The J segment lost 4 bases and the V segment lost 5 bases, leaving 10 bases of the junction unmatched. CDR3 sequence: CASSGLGQLAYGYTF. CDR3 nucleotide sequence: TGTGCCAGCAGCGGCTTGGGACAGCTAGCCTATGGCTACACCTTC.

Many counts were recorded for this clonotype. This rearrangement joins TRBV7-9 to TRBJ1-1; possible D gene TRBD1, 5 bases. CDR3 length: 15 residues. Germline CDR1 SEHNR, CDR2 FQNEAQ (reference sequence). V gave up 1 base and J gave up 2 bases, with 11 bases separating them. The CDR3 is CASSLGGYRNTEAFF. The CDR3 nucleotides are TGTGCCAGCAGCTTAGGGGGGTATAGAAACACTGAAGCTTTCTTT.